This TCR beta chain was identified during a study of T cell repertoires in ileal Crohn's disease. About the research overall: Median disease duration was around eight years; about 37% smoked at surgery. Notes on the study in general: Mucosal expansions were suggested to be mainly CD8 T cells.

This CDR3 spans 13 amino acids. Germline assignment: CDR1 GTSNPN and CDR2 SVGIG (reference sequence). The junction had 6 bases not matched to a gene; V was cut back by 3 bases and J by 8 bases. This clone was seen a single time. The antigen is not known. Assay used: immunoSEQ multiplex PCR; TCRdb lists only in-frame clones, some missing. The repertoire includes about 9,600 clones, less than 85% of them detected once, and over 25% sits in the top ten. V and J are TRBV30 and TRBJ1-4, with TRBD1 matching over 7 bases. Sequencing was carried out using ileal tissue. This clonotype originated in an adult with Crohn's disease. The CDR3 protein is CAWRQGNEEKLFF. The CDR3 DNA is TGTGCCTGGAGACAGGGGAACGAGGAAAAACTGTTTTTT.